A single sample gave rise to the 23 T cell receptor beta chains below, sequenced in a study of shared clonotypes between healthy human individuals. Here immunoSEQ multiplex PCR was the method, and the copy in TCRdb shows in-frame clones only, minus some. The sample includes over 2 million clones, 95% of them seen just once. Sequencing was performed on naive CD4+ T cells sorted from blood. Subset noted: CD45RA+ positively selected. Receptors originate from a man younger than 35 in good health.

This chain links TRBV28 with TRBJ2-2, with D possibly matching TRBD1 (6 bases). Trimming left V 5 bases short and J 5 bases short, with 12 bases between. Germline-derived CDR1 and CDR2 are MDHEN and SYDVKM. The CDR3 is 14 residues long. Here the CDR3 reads CASSPTGFTGELFF. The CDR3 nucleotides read TGTGCCAGCAGTCCTACAGGGTTTACCGGGGAGCTGTTTTTT.

In DNA, the CDR3 is TGTGCCAGCAGGACAGGGGTCCCTGGGGCCAACGTCCTGACTTTC. It specifies CASRTGVPGANVLTF. The rearrangement joins TRBV2 to TRBJ2-6; 8 nucleotides match TRBD1. V was pared by 6 bases and J by 2 bases, with 3 bases of the junction left unmatched. This CDR3 has 15 amino acids. Germline V gene sequence: CDR1 SNHLY, CDR2 FYNNEI.

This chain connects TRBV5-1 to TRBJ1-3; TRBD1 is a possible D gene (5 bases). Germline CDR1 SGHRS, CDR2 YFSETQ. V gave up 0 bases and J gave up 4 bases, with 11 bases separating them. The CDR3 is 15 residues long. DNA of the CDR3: TGCGCCAGCAGCTTGGAACAGGCCACGGGAAACACCATATATTTT. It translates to CASSLEQATGNTIYF.

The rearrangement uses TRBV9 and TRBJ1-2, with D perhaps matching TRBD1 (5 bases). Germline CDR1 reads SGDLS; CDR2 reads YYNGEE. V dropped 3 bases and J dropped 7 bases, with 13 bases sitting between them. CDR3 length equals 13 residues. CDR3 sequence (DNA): TGTGCCAGCAGCGCACAGCCCGGGGGTGGCTACACCTTC. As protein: CASSAQPGGGYTF.

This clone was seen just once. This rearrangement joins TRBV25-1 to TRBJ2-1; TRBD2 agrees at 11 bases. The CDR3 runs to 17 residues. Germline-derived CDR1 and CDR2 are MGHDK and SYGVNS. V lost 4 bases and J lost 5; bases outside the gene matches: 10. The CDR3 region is CASSGEVAGGKNNEQFF. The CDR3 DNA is TGTGCCAGCAGTGGAGAGGTAGCGGGGGGGAAAAACAATGAGCAGTTCTTC.

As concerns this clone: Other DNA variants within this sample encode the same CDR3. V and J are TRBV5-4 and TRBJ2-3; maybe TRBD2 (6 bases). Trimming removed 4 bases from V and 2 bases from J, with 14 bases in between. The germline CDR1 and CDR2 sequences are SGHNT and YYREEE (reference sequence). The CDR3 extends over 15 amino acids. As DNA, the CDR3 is TGTGCCAGCAGCCTGGCCGCGGGGAACACAGATACGCAGTATTTT. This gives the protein CASSLAAGNTDTQYF.

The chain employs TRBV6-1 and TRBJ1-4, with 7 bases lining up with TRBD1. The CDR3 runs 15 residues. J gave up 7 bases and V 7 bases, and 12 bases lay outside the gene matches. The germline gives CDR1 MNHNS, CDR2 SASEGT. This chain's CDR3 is CASIPSTGRREKLFF. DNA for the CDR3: TGTGCCAGCATCCCCTCGACAGGGAGGCGTGAAAAACTGTTTTTT.

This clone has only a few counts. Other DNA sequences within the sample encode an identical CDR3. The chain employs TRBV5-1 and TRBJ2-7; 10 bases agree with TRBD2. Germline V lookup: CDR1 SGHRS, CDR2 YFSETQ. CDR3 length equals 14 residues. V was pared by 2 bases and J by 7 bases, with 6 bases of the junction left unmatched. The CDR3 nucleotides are TGCGCCAGCAGCTTAGCGGGAGGGCCGGGTGAGCAGTACTTC. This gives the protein CASSLAGGPGEQYF.

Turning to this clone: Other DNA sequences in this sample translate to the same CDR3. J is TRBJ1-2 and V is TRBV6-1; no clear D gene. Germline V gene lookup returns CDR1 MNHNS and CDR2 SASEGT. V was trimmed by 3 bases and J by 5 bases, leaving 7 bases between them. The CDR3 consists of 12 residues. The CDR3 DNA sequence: TGTGCCAGCAGTGAGGGTAGTTATGGCTACACCTTC. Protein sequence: CASSEGSYGYTF.

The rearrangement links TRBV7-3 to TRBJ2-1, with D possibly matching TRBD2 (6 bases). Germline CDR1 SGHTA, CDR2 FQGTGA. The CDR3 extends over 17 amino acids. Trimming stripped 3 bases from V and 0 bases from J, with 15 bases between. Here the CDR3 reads CASSFAGTEGSYNEQFF. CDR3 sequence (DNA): TGTGCCAGCAGCTTCGCGGGGACGGAGGGCTCCTACAATGAGCAGTTCTTC.

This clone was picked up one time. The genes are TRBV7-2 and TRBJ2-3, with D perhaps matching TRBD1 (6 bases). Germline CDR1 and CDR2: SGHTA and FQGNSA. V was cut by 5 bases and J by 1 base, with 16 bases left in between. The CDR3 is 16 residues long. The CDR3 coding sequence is TGTGCCAGCAGCATCGCCAGGGGATTTCGCACAGATACGCAGTATTTT. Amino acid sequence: CASSIARGFRTDTQYF.

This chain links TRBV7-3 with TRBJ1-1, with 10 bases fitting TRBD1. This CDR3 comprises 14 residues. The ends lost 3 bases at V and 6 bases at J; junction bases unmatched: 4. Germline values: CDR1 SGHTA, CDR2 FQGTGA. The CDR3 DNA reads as TGTGCCAGCAGCTTGGGACAGGGGAGCCCTGAAGCTTTCTTT. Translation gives CASSLGQGSPEAFF.

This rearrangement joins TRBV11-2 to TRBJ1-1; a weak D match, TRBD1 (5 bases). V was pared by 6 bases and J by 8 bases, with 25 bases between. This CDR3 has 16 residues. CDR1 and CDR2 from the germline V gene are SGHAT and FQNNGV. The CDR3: CASSHGTGQGDSEAFF. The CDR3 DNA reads TGTGCCAGCAGTCACGGTACAGGACAAGGAGATTCGGAAGCTTTCTTT.

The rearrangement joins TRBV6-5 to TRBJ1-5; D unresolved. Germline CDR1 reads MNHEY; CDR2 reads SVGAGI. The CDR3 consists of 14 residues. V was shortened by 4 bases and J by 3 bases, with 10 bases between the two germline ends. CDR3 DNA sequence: TGTGCCAGCAGTTTGGGTCAGACCAATCAGCCCCAGCATTTT. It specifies CASSLGQTNQPQHF.

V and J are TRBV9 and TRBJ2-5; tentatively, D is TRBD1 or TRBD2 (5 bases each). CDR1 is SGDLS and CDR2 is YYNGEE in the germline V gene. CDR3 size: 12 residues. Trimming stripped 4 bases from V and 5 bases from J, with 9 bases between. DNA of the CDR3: TGTGCCAGCAGCCCCGGGGCCGAGACCCAGTACTTC. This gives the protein CASSPGAETQYF.

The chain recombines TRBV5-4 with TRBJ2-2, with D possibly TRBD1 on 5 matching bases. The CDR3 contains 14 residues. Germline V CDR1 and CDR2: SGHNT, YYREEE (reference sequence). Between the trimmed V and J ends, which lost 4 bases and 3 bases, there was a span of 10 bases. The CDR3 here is CASSREQDTGELFF. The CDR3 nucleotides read TGTGCCAGCAGCCGAGAACAGGACACCGGGGAGCTGTTTTTT.

CDR3 protein: CASSQRTAVETQYF. The CDR3, as DNA: TGTGCCAGCAGCCAAAGGACGGCGGTTGAGACCCAGTACTTC. This sequence joins TRBV14 and TRBJ2-5; D is unclear. The V and J ends lost 2 bases and 5 bases respectively, with 12 bases between them. CDR3 size: 14 residues. Germline CDR1 is SGHDN and CDR2 is FVKESK.

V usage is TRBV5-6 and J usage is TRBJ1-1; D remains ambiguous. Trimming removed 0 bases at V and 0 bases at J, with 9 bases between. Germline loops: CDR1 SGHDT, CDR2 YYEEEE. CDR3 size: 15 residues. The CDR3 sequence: CASSLAILMNTEAFF. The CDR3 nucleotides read TGTGCCAGCAGCTTGGCTATACTGATGAACACTGAAGCTTTCTTT.

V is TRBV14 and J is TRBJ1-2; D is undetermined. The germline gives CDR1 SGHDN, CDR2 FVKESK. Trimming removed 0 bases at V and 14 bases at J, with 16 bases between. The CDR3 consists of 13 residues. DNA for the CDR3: TGTGCCAGCAGCCAAGATTTAATGGGCCGGGAAACCTTC. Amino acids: CASSQDLMGRETF.

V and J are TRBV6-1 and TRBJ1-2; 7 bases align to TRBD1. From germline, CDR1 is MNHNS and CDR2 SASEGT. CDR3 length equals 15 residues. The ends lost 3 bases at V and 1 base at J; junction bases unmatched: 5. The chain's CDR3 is CASSEGQSINYGYTF. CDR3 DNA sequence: TGTGCCAGCAGTGAGGGACAGAGCATTAACTATGGCTACACCTTC.

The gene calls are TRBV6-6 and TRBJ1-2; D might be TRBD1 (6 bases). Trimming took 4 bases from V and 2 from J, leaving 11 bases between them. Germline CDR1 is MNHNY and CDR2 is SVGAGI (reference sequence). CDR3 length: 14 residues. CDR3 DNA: TGTGCCAGCAGTTCACAGGGACCAAACTATGGCTACACCTTC. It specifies CASSSQGPNYGYTF.

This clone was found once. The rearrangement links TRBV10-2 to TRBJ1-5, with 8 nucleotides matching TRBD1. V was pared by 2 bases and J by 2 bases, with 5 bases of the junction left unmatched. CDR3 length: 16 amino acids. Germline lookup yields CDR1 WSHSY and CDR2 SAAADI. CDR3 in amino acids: CASSEQGAIGNQPQHF. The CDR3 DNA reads TGCGCCAGCAGTGAGCAGGGGGCAATCGGCAATCAGCCCCAGCATTTT.

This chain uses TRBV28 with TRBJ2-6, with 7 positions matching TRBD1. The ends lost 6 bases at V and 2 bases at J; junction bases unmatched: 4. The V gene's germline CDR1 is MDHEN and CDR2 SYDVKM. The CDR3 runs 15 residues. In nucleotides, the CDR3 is TGTGCCAGCAGAAAAACAGGGGCTGGGGCCAACGTCCTGACTTTC. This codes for CASRKTGAGANVLTF.